Sequencing of this TCR beta chain was carried out in a study of OX40 agonist ivuxolimab in advanced cancers. The table came from immunoSEQ multiplex PCR; TCRdb's copy has only in-frame clones and leaves some out. The repertoire has approximately 41,000 clones, more than 70% of them found once; the top ten carry 0.55% to 0.6%. CDR3 length equals 13 residues. V was trimmed by 11 bases and J by 4 bases, leaving 17 bases between them. Germline V gene lookup returns CDR1 SNHLY and CDR2 FYNNEI. This chain joins TRBV2 and TRBJ1-2; possibly TRBD1 for D (5 bases). Sequenced here: CD4+ or CD8+ T cells sorted from blood, sampled in a trial of the OX40 agonist ivuxolimab. This TCR derives from an adult with an advanced solid tumor such as melanoma, head and neck, liver or kidney cancer. In DNA form, the CDR3 reads TGTGCCGGCCAATCGGGGCCCGGCTATGGCTACACCTTC. It is translated as CAGQSGPGYGYTF.